This T cell receptor beta chain is drawn from a study of T cell responses to AZD1222 COVID-19 vaccine. About this clone: Its matching antigen is unknown.

The protocol was immunoSEQ multiplex PCR, while the TCRdb copy is restricted to in-frame clones and leaves out a portion. The table lists some 100,000 clones, around nine tenths of them singletons. Broader study findings: Clonal diversity was possibly underestimated, and white British individuals and females predominated among donors. Vaccination with two AZD1222 doses was followed by a rise in Spike-specific TCR breadth and depth. A reported finding is that nearly half of spike-specific TCRs target unmutated variant regions.

The germline gives CDR1 MNHEY, CDR2 SVGAGI. Trimming at V came to 2 bases and at J to 1 base, leaving 3 bases not matched to a gene. The CDR3 sequence is 16 residues long. The chain uses TRBV6-5 and TRBJ2-2; 8 bases agree with TRBD2. This clonotype originated in an adult in good health. The specimen comprised peripheral blood, sampled on day 0 of AZD1222 vaccination. CDR3 sequence (DNA): TGTGCCAGCAGTTACGGACTAGCTGTGAACACCGGGGAGCTGTTTTTT. As protein: CASSYGLAVNTGELFF.